This T cell receptor (beta chain) is drawn from a study of shared clonotypes between healthy human individuals. CDR3 length equals 11 residues. The germline CDR1 and CDR2 sequences are DFQATT and SNEGSKA (reference sequence). V lost 4 bases, J lost 12 bases, and 12 bases lay in between. The protocol was immunoSEQ multiplex PCR, while the TCRdb copy is restricted to in-frame clones and leaves out a portion. This table holds a few hundred thousand clones, roughly 96% found once. The healthy adult donors were HIV-negative and reported no recent acute infections or vaccinations. CD8 memory combined CD45RO+ cells with CCR7-negative CD45RA+ TemRA cells. Of note for this clone: The antigen remains undetermined.

Study conclusions and caveats: Shared across a few donors were 4% to 6% of the naive CD4 clonotypes.

The TCR comes from a man between 25 and 39 years old in good health. Sequencing was carried out using memory CD8+ T cells sorted from blood. Subset meaning: CD45RO+ cells pooled with CCR7-negative TemRA cells. The chain carries TRBV20-1 and TRBJ2-2; D is perhaps TRBD1 (6 bases). The CDR3 loop is CSAKRQGKLFF. DNA for the CDR3: TGCAGTGCTAAGAGGCAGGGGAAGCTGTTTTTT.